This T cell receptor beta chain was sequenced in a study of control samples from healthy donors and cancer patients. Concerning this clone: Other nucleotide sequences from this sample produce the same CDR3.

The germline CDR1 and CDR2 sequences are SGHAT and FQNNGV. The CDR3 runs to 15 residues. The V and J ends lost 1 base and 0 bases respectively, with 8 bases between them. Profiling relied on immunoSEQ multiplex PCR, and the TCRdb table lists in-frame clones only, not all of them. The repertoire has under 150,000 clones, under 90% of them found once; the top ten carry over 6.5%. The specimen sequenced was PBMCs. The chain has TRBV11-2 and TRBJ2-3; D not resolved. The source is a man in his fifties with head and neck cancer. The CDR3 nucleotides read TGTGCCAGCAGCTTAGGCACAGCTAGCACAGATACGCAGTATTTT. The encoded protein is CASSLGTASTDTQYF.